This T cell receptor beta chain stems from a study of tumor-infiltrating lymphocytes in primary liver carcinoma. At the level of the study: Tissue type made little difference to sample yields of roughly 3.5 to 8 million productive TCRbeta reads. Broader study findings: Tumors had a significantly higher top-250-clone fraction than blood (p = 0.039).

Germline CDR1 reads SGHAT; CDR2 reads FQNNGV. The CDR3 contains 16 residues. V lost 1 base and J lost 4, with 14 bases in between. Worth noting for this clonotype: The target antigen is unknown.

Blood RNA came from unsorted whole blood; germline DNA was also extracted. Production of TCR beta cDNA used around 0.45 ug total RNA together with a constant-region primer. Library construction for TCR beta comprised three nested multiplex PCR rounds performed with slightly modified ARM-PCR. It was with TRBV1-TRBV30 forward primers and a C-beta reverse primer that the first two PCR rounds were run, at about 10 cycles each. TCRdb redid the calling of the multiplex PCR reads with MiXCR, one entry per CDR3 protein. This table holds 300,000 to 350,000 distinct CDR3 sequences, 65% found once. This receptor was taken from a middle-aged man with primary liver carcinoma and hepatitis B virus infection. The J gene is TRBJ2-1, the V gene TRBV11-2; possibly TRBD1 for D (5 bases). The sample was peripheral blood. This CDR3 is CASSLVCTGNYNEQFF. The CDR3 DNA reads TGTGCCAGCAGCTTAGTATGCACAGGAAATTACAATGAGCAGTTCTTC.